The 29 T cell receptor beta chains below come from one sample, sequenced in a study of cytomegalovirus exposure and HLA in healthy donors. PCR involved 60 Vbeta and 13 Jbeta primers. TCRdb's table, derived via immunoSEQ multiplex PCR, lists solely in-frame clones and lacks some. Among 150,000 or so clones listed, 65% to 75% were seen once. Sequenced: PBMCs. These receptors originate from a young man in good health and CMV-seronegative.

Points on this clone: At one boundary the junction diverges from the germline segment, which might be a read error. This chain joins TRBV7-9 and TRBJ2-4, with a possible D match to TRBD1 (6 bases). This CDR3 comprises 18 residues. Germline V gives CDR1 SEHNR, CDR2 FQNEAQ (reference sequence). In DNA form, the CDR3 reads TGTTCCAGCAGCCCCTCGATATACAGGGACCTAGCCAAAAACATTCAGTACTTC. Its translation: CSSSPSIYRDLAKNIQYF.

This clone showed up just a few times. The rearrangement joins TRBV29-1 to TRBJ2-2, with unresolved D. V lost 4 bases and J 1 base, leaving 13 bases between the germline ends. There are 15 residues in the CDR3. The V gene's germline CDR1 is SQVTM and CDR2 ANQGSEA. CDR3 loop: CSVVPGPWNTGELFF. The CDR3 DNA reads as TGCAGCGTTGTTCCTGGGCCTTGGAACACCGGGGAGCTGTTTTTT.

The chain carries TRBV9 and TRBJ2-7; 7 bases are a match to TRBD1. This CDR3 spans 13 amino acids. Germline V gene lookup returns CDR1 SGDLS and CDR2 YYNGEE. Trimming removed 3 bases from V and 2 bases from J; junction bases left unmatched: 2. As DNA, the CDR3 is TGTGCCAGCAGCGGACAGGGCGCCTACGAGCAGTACTTC. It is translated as CASSGQGAYEQYF.

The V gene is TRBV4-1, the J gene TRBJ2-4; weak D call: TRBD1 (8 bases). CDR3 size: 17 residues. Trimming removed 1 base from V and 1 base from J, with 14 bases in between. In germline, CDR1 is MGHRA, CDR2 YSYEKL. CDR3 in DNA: TGCGCCAGCAGCCAAGGACAGGGGAGGGGGGCCAAAAACATTCAGTACTTC. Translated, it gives CASSQGQGRGAKNIQYF.

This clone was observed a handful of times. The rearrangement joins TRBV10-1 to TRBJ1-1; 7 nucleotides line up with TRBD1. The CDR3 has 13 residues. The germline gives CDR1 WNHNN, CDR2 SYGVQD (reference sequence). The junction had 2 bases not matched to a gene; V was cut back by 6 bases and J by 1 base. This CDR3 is CASRRTGNTEAFF. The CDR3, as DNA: TGCGCCAGCAGAAGGACAGGGAACACTGAAGCTTTCTTT.

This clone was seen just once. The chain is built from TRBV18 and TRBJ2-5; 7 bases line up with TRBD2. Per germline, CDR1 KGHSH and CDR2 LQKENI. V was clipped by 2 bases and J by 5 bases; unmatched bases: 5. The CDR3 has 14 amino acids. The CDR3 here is CASSPGGREETQYF. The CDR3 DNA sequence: TGTGCCAGCTCACCAGGAGGGCGGGAGGAGACCCAGTACTTC.

The CDR3 bases are TGTGCCAGCAGTGGAAGGGGTCAGCCCCAGCATTTT. The encoded protein is CASSGRGQPQHF. V is TRBV6-5 and J is TRBJ1-5, with D perhaps matching TRBD1 (5 bases). V was clipped by 5 bases and J by 6 bases, with 8 bases between them. The CDR3 runs 12 residues. Per germline, CDR1 MNHEY and CDR2 SVGAGI.

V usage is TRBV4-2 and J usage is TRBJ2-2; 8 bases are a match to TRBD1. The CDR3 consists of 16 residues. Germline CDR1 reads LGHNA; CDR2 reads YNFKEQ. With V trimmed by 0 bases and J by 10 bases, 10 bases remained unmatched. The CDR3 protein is CASSQDWGTGGVELFF. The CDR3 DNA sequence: TGTGCCAGCAGCCAAGATTGGGGCACAGGGGGTGTGGAGCTGTTTTTT.

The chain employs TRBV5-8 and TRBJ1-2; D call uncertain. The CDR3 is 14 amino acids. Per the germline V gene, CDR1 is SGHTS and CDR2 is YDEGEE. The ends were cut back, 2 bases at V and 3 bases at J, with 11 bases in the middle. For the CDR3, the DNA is TGTGCCAGCAGCTTTGCCTTAACAGACTATGGCTACACCTTC. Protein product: CASSFALTDYGYTF.

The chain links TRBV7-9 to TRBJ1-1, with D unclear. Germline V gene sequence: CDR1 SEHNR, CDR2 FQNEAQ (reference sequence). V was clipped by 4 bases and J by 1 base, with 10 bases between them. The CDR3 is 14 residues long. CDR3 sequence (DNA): TGTGCCAGCAGCTCGCCCCACAGGAACACTGAAGCTTTCTTT. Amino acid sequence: CASSSPHRNTEAFF.

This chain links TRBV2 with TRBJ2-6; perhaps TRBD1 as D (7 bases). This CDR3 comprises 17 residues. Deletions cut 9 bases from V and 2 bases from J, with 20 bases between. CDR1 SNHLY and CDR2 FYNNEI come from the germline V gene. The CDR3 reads CARDWRGPAAGANVLTF. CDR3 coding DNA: TGTGCCAGGGATTGGAGGGGGCCAGCGGCTGGGGCCAACGTCCTGACTTTC.

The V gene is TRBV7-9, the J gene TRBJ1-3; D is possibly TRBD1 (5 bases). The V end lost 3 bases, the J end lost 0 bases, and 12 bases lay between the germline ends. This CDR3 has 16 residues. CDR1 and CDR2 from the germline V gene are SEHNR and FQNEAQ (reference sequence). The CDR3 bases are TGTGCCAGCAGCTTCCAGGGCGGGATCTCTGGAAACACCATATATTTT. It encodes CASSFQGGISGNTIYF. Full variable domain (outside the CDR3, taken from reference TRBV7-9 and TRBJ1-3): DTGVSQNPRHKITKRGQNVTFRCDPISEHNRLYWYRQTLGQGPEFLTYFQNEAQLEKSRLLSDRFSAERPKGSFSTLEIQRTEQGDSAMYLCASSFQGGISGNTIYFGEGSWLTVV.

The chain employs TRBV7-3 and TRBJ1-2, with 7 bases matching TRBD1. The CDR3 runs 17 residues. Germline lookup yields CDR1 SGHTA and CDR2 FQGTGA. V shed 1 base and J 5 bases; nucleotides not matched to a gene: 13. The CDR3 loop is CASSLMGQTSDIYGYTF. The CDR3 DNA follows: TGTGCCAGCAGCTTAATGGGACAGACCTCTGATATATATGGCTACACCTTC.

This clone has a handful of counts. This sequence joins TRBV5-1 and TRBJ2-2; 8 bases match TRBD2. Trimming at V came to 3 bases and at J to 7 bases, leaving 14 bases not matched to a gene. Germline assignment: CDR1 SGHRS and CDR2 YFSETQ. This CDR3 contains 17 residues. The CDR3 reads CASSSPGTRSIIGELFF. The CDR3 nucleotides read TGCGCCAGCAGCTCCCCCGGGACTAGAAGTATCATCGGGGAGCTGTTTTTT.

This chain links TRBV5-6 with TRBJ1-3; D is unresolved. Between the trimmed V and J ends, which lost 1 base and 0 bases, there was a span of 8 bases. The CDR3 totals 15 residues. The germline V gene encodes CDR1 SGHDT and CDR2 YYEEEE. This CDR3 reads CASSLFHFSGNTIYF. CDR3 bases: TGTGCCAGCAGCTTGTTCCATTTCTCTGGAAACACCATATATTTT. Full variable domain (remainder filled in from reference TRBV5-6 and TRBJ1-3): DAGVTQSPTHLIKTRGQQVTLRCSPKSGHDTVSWYQQALGQGPQFIFQYYEEEERQRGNFPDRFSGHQFPNYSSELNVNALLLGDSALYLCASSLFHFSGNTIYFGEGSWLTVV.

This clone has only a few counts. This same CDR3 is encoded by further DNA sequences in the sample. The CDR3 DNA is TGTGCCAGCAGTGGACAGGGGGCGGGAGAAAAACTGTTTTTT. Amino acid sequence: CASSGQGAGEKLFF. This rearrangement joins TRBV2 to TRBJ1-4; 10 positions agree with TRBD1. V trimming: 4 bases; J trimming: 8 bases; junction bases outside the gene matches: 4. This CDR3 comprises 14 residues. The germline V gene encodes CDR1 SNHLY and CDR2 FYNNEI.

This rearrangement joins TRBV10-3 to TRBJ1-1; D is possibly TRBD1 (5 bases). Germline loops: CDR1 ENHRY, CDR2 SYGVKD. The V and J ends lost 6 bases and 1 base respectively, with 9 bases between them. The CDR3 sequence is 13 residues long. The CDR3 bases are TGTGCCATCAGCGACAGACCGAACACTGAAGCTTTCTTT. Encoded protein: CAISDRPNTEAFF.

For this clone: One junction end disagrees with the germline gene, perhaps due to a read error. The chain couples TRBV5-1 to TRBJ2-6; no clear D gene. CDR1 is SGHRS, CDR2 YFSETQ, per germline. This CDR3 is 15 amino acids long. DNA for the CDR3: TGCGCCAGCAGCTTGACCCGGTTAGAGGCCAACGGCCTGACTTTC. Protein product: CASSLTRLEANGLTF.

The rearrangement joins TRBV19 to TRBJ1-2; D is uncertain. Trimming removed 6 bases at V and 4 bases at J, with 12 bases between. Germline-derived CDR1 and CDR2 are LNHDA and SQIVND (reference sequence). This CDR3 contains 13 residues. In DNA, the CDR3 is TGTGCCAGTAGCTCCTTGGAGTCCTATGGCTACACCTTC. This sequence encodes CASSSLESYGYTF.

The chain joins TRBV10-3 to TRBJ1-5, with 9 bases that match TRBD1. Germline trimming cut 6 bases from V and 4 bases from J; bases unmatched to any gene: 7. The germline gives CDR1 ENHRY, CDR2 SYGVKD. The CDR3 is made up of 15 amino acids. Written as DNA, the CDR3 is TGTGCCATCAGCGTAGGGACAGGGAGTAATCAGCCCCAGCATTTT. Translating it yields CAISVGTGSNQPQHF.

CDR3 sequence (DNA): TGTGCCAGCAGCTTAGATAGCCTAAGTAGGCGGGGGGTGTACAATGAGCAGTTCTTC. This codes for CASSLDSLSRRGVYNEQFF. This chain uses TRBV11-1 with TRBJ2-1; 8 bases fit TRBD2. V shed 1 base, J shed 4 bases, and the junction held 15 bases outside the gene matches. The CDR3 contains 19 residues. Germline assignment: CDR1 SGHAT and CDR2 FQDESV (reference sequence).

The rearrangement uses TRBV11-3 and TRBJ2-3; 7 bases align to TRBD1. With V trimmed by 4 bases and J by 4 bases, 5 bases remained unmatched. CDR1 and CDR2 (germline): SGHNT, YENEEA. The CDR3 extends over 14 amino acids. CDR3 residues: CASSSTGRPDTQYF. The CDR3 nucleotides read TGTGCCAGCAGCTCGACAGGGCGGCCAGATACGCAGTATTTT.

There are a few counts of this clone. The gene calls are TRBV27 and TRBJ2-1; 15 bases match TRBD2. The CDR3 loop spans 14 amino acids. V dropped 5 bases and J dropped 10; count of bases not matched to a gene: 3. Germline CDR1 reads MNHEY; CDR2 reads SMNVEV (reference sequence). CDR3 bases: TGTGCCAGCAGTGGGACTAGCGGGGGGCAAGAGCAGTTCTTC. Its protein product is CASSGTSGGQEQFF.

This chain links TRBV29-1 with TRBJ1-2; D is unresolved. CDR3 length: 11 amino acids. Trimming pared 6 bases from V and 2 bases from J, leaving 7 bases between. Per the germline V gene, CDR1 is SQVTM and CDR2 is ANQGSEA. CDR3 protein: CSVNGNYGYTF. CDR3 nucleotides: TGCAGCGTCAACGGGAACTATGGCTACACCTTC.

CDR3 sequence (DNA): TGTGCCTGGAGTGTAGGGGTTTCCGATCAGCCCCAGCATTTT. Translating it yields CAWSVGVSDQPQHF. The chain carries TRBV30 and TRBJ1-5; tentative D call: TRBD1 (5 bases). CDR3 length: 14 residues. V lost 0 bases and J 5 bases, leaving 11 bases between the germline ends. The germline V gene encodes CDR1 GTSNPN and CDR2 SVGIG (reference sequence). The whole variable domain, remainder taken from reference TRBV30 and TRBJ1-5, is SQTIHQWPATLVQPVGSPLSLECTVEGTSNPNLYWYRQAAGRGLQLLFYSVGIGQISSEVPQNLSASRPQDRQFILSSKKLLLSDSGFYLCAWSVGVSDQPQHFGDGTRLSIL.

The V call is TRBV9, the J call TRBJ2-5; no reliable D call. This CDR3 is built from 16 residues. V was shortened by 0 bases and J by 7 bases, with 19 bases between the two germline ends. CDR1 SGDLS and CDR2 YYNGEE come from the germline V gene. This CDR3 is CASSVDPGHLVGTQYF. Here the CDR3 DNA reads TGTGCCAGCAGCGTAGACCCAGGCCATTTGGTGGGGACCCAGTACTTC.

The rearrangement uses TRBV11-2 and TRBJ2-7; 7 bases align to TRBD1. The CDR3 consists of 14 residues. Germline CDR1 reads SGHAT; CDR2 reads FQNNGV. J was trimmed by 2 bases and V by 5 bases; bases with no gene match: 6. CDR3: CASSLSTGTYEQYV. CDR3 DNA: TGTGCCAGCAGCCTATCGACAGGGACCTACGAGCAGTACGTC.

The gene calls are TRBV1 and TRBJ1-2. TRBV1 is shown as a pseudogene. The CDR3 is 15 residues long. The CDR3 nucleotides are TGCACCAGCAGCCAAGATGTTGAGGGATGGTATGGCTACACCTTC. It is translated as CTSSQDVEGWYGYTF.

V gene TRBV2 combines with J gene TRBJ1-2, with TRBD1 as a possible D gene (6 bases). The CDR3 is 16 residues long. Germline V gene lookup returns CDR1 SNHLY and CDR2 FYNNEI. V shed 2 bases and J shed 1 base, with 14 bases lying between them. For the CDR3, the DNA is TGTGCCAGCAGTGAATATGCCCAGGGGATTAACTATGGCTACACCTTC. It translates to CASSEYAQGINYGYTF.